One TCR beta chain is described in this entry. Its antigen is still unknown. The TCR beta cDNA libraries contained unique molecular identifiers. Once roughly 0.9 to 10 million T cells were used, hundreds of thousands of cDNA molecules resulted. MiXCR was run by TCRdb on the PCR reads, yielding one entry per CDR3 protein. Seen here are 800,000 to 950,000 distinct CDR3 sequences, approximately 53% observed once, and the top ten hold under 6%. The V segment lost 2 bases and the J segment 4 bases; nucleotides outside the gene matches: 3. This CDR3 has 14 amino acids. Germline V gives CDR1 SQVTM, CDR2 ANQGSEA. This entry belongs to a study of post-analysis software for immune sequencing data. Across the whole study: Both relapsing-remitting and secondary progressive multiple sclerosis featured among the disease courses, as did progressive-relapsing multiple sclerosis.

Study results and limitations: TRBV segments more frequent in patients than in controls numbered roughly 5 and included TRBV5-6, TRBV5-1 and TRBV20-1. Controls' normalized Chao1 diversity significantly exceeded that of multiple sclerosis patients.

Input material: blood. The chain carries TRBV29-1 and TRBJ2-3, with 10 bases identical to TRBD2. This TCR derives from a girl aged 5 to 17 with multiple sclerosis. The CDR3 reads CSVEPSGGADTQYF. CDR3 DNA: TGCAGCGTTGAACCTAGCGGGGGTGCAGATACGCAGTATTTT.